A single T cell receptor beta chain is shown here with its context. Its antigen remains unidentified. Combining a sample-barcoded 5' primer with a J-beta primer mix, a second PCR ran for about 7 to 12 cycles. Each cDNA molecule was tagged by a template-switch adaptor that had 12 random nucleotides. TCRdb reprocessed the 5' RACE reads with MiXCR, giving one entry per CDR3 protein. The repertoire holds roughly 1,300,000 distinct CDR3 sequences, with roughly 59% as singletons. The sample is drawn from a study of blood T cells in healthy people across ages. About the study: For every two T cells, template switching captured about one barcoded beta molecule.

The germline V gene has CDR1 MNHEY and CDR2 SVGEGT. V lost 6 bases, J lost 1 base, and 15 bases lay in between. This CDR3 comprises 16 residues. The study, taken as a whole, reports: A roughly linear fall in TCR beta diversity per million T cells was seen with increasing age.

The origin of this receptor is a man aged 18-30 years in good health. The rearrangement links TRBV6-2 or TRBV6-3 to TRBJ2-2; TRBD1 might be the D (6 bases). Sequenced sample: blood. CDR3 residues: CASSLLRGWNTGELFF. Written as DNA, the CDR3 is TGTGCCAGCAGCCTCCTGAGGGGGTGGAACACCGGGGAGCTGTTTTTT.